These 14 T cell receptor beta chains were sequenced from one sample in a study of CD8 T cells in ankylosing spondylitis. Findings and caveats of the study: It appeared that ankylosing spondylitis blood was characterized by a TCR beta motif of under ten highly homologous variants.

These TCRs' antigens remain unknown. MiXCR, applied by TCRdb to the 5' RACE reads, yields one record per CDR3 protein. Of over 700,000 distinct CDR3 sequences listed, roughly 19% are singletons. Material: blood, either unsorted or a sorted T cell fraction (not recorded which). These receptors originate from a male donor with ankylosing spondylitis.

This clonotype was seen a handful of times. The genes are TRBV7-3 and TRBJ2-1, with TRBD1 as a possible D gene (6 bases). The CDR3 extends over 15 amino acids. Germline V lookup: CDR1 SGHTA, CDR2 FQGTGA. V shed 3 bases and J shed 3 bases, with 12 bases lying between them. CDR3 region: CASSLGTPNYNEQFF. The CDR3 DNA reads as TGTGCCAGCAGCTTGGGGACACCTAACTACAATGAGCAGTTCTTC.

This clonotype was detected only a few times. J is TRBJ2-2 and V is TRBV5-1, with D perhaps TRBD2 (5 bases). The CDR3 has 14 amino acids. Germline loops: CDR1 SGHRS, CDR2 YFSETQ. The V end was cut by 0 bases, the J end by 6 bases, with 9 bases between. The CDR3 DNA reads as TGCGCCAGCAGCTTGGCCAGCGGTCCCGGGGAGCTGTTTTTT. Its translation: CASSLASGPGELFF.

This clonotype was seen only a few times. The genes are TRBV5-1 and TRBJ2-3; D is undetermined. Trimming removed 4 bases at V and 0 bases at J, with 12 bases between. This CDR3 contains 15 residues. The germline V gene has CDR1 SGHRS and CDR2 YFSETQ. The chain's CDR3 is CASSPLFSSTDTQYF. CDR3 in DNA: TGCGCCAGCAGCCCCCTATTCTCTAGCACAGATACGCAGTATTTT.

In this sample, this clonotype turned up a few times. The genes are TRBV12-3 or TRBV12-4 and TRBJ2-2, with 9 bases identical to TRBD2. The trim removed 5 bases at V and 2 bases at J, leaving 3 bases unmatched. The CDR3 totals 15 residues. DNA for the CDR3: TGTGCCAGCAGTAGCGGGGGGCTCAACACCGGGGAGCTGTTTTTT. Translation: CASSSGGLNTGELFF.

The chain uses TRBV4-1 and TRBJ1-4, with D perhaps TRBD1 (5 bases). Germline lookup yields CDR1 MGHRA and CDR2 YSYEKL. The V end was cut by 2 bases, the J end by 3 bases, with 13 bases between. The CDR3 is 16 residues long. For the CDR3, the DNA is TGCGCCAGCAGCCAACCGCTGGGGGACCCTAATGAAAAACTGTTTTTT. Protein product: CASSQPLGDPNEKLFF.

This clonotype was detected only a few times. The rearrangement links TRBV9 to TRBJ1-2; D is undetermined. The CDR3 spans 14 residues. V was cut by 0 bases and J by 3 bases, with 9 bases left in between. Germline-derived CDR1 and CDR2 are SGDLS and YYNGEE. CDR3 coding DNA: TGTGCCAGCAGCGTAGAAGGTCACGACTATGGCTACACCTTC. Residues: CASSVEGHDYGYTF.

The chain couples TRBV6-1 to TRBJ2-1; TRBD1 aligns across 7 bases. The germline V gene has CDR1 MNHNS and CDR2 SASEGT. This CDR3 has 13 amino acids. With V trimmed by 10 bases and J by 4 bases, 7 bases remained unmatched. The CDR3 nucleotides read TGTGCCACCCGGGACAGCGCTTACAATGAGCAGTTCTTC. This gives the protein CATRDSAYNEQFF.

The chain uses TRBV9 and TRBJ2-1, with a weak D call TRBD2 (5 bases). The V gene lost 6 bases and the J gene lost 4 bases, with 14 bases spanning the gap. Germline values: CDR1 SGDLS, CDR2 YYNGEE. This CDR3 region has 14 residues. The CDR3 is CASNTEGLYNEQFF. The CDR3 bases are TGTGCCAGCAATACAGAGGGCCTATACAATGAGCAGTTCTTC.

This clonotype was observed a handful of times. The chain has TRBV6-5 and TRBJ1-1, with D tentatively TRBD1 (6 bases). Trimming removed 3 bases at V and 4 bases at J, with 18 bases between. The CDR3 is 16 residues long. Germline V gene lookup returns CDR1 MNHEY and CDR2 SVGAGI. CDR3: CASSYSRGGGITEAFF. The DNA of the CDR3 is TGTGCCAGCAGTTATTCTAGAGGGGGGGGGATCACTGAAGCTTTCTTT.

J is TRBJ1-6 and V is TRBV28; D not resolved. Germline-derived CDR1 and CDR2 are MDHEN and SYDVKM. V lost 8 bases, J lost 4 bases, and 18 bases lay in between. CDR3 length equals 16 residues. CDR3 nucleotide sequence: TGTGCCAGCTTCGCCCGGAGAAGGGCTTATAATTCACCCCTCCACTTT. This gives the protein CASFARRRAYNSPLHF.

The chain combines TRBV7-2 with TRBJ2-1; D is uncertain. Germline CDR1 and CDR2: SGHTA and FQGNSA. The V end lost 4 bases, the J end lost 5 bases, and 15 bases lay between the germline ends. CDR3 length equals 15 residues. The CDR3: CASSYPPPLNNEQFF. As DNA, the CDR3 is TGTGCCAGCAGCTACCCCCCCCCACTAAACAATGAGCAGTTCTTC.

The J gene is TRBJ2-3, the V gene TRBV4-1; D not certain. Germline V gene lookup returns CDR1 MGHRA and CDR2 YSYEKL. V was clipped by 1 base and J by 5 bases, with 10 bases between them. This CDR3 region has 14 residues. CDR3 sequence (DNA): TGCGCCAGCAGCCAAGTTTCCCCGGGAGATACGCAGTATTTT. Amino acids: CASSQVSPGDTQYF.

This clonotype turned up a few times. V and J are TRBV11-2 and TRBJ1-1, with TRBD1 as a possible D gene (6 bases). Germline V gene data show CDR1 as SGHAT and CDR2 as FQNNGV. This CDR3 has 16 amino acids. Trimming took off 5 bases at V and 4 bases at J, with 20 bases between the two ends. The CDR3 DNA reads as TGTGCCAGCAGCCTGGGGTGGGGACACTCTGGCACTGAAGCTTTCTTT. This sequence encodes CASSLGWGHSGTEAFF.

This clonotype was found a few times. J is TRBJ1-1 and V is TRBV28; tentative D call: TRBD1 (6 bases). The CDR3 runs 15 residues. The ends were cut back, 4 bases at V and 1 base at J, with 13 bases in the middle. Germline V CDR1 and CDR2: MDHEN, SYDVKM. The CDR3 loop reads CASSSLDRRNTEAFF. CDR3 bases: TGTGCCAGCAGTTCCCTTGACAGGAGGAACACTGAAGCTTTCTTT.